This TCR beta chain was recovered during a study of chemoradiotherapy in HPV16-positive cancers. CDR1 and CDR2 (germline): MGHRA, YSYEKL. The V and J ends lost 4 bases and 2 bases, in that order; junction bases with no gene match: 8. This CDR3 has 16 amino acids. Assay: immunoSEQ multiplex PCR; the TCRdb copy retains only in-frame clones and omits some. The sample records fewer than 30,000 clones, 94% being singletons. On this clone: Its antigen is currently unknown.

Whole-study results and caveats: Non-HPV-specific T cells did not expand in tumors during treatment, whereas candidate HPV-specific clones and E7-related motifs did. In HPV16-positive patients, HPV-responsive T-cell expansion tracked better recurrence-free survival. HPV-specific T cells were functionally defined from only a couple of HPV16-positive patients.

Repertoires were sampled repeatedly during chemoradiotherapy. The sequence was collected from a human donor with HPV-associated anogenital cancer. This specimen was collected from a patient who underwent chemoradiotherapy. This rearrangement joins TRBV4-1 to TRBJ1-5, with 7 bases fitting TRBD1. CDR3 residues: CASSPGEGGGNQPQHF. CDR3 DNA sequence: TGCGCCAGCAGCCCCGGGGAAGGGGGCGGCAATCAGCCCCAGCATTTT.